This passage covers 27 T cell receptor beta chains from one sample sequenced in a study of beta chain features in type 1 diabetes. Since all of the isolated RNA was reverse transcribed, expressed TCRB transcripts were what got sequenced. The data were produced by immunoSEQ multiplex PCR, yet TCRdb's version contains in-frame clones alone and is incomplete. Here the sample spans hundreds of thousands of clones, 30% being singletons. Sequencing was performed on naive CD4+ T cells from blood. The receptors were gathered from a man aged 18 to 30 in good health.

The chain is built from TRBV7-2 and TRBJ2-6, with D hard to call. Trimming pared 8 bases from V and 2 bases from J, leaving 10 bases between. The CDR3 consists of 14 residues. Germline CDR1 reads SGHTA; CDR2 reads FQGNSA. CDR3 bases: TGTGCCAGCGGGCGGTCGACTGGGGCCAACGTCCTGACTTTC. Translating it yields CASGRSTGANVLTF. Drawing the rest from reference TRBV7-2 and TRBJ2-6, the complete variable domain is GAGVSQSPSNKVTEKGKDVELRCDPISGHTALYWYRQSLGQGLEFLIYFQGNSAPDKSGLPSDRFSAERTGGSVSTLTIQRTQQEDSAVYLCASGRSTGANVLTFGAGSRLTVL.

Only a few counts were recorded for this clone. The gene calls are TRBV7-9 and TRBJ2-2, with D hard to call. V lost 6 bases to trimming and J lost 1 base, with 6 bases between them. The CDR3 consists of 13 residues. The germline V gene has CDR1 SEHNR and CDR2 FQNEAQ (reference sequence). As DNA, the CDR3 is TGTGCCAGCAGTTCCAAGAACACCGGGGAGCTGTTTTTT. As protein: CASSSKNTGELFF.

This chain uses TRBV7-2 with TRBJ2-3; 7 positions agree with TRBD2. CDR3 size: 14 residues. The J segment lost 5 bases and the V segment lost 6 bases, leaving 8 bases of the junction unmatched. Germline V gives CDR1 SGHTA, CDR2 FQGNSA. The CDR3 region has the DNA TGTGCCAGCAGTCCCGGGAGGTCTATAGATACGCAGTATTTT. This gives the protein CASSPGRSIDTQYF.

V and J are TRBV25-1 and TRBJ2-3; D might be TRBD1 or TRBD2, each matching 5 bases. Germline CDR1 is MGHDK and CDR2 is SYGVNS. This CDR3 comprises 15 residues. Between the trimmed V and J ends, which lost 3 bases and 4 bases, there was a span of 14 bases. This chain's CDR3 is CASSDPVGDADTQYF. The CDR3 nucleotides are TGTGCCAGCAGTGACCCAGTGGGGGACGCAGATACGCAGTATTTT. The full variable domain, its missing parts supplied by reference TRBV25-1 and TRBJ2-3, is EADIYQTPRYLVIGTGKKITLECSQTMGHDKMYWYQQDPGMELHLIHYSYGVNSTEKGDLSSESTVSRIRTEHFPLTLESARPSHTSQYLCASSDPVGDADTQYFGPGTRLTVL.

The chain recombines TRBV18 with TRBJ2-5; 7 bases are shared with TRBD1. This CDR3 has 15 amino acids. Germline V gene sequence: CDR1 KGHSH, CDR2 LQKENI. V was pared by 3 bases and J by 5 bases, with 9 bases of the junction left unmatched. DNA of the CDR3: TGTGCCAGCTCACCGGTGACAGGGAAGATGGAGACCCAGTACTTC. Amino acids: CASSPVTGKMETQYF.

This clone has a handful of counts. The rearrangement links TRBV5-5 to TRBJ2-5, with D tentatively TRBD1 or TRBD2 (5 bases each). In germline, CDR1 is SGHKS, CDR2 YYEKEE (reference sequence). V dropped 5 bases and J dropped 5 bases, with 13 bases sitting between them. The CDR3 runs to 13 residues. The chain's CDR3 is CASSLSGSETQYF. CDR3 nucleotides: TGTGCCAGCAGTCTATCAGGGAGCGAGACCCAGTACTTC. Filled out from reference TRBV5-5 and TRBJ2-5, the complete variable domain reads DAGVTQSPTHLIKTRGQQVTLRCSPISGHKSVSWYQQVLGQGPQFIFQYYEKEERGRGNFPDRFSARQFPNYSSELNVNALLLGDSALYLCASSLSGSETQYFGPGTRLLVL.

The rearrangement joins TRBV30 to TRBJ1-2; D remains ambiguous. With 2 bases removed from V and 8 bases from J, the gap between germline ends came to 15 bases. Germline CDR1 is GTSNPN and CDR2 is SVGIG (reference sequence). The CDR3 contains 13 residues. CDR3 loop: CAWSPRGRLGYTF. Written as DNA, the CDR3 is TGTGCCTGGAGTCCACGAGGGCGCTTGGGCTACACCTTC. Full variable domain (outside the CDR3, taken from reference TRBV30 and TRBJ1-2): SQTIHQWPATLVQPVGSPLSLECTVEGTSNPNLYWYRQAAGRGLQLLFYSVGIGQISSEVPQNLSASRPQDRQFILSSKKLLLSDSGFYLCAWSPRGRLGYTFGSGTRLTVV.

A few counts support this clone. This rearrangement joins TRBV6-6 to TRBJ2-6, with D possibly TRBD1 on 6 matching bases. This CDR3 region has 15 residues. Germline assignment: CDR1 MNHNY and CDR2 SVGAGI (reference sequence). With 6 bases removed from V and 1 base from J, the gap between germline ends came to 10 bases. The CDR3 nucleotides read TGTGCCAGCAGCCGACAGGTATCTGGGGCCAACGTCCTGACTTTC. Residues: CASSRQVSGANVLTF.

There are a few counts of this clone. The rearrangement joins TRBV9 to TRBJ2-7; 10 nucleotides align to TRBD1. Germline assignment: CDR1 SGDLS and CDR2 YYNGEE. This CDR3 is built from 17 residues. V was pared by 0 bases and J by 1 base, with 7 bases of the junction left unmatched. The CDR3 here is CASSVGPGTGASYEQYF. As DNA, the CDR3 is TGTGCCAGCAGCGTAGGACCCGGGACAGGGGCGTCCTACGAGCAGTACTTC.

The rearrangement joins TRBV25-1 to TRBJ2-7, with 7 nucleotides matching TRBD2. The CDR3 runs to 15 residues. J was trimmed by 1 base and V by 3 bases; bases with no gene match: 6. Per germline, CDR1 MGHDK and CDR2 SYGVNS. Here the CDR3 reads CASSDPSGFSYEQYF. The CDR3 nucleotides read TGTGCCAGCAGTGACCCTAGCGGATTTTCCTACGAGCAGTACTTC.

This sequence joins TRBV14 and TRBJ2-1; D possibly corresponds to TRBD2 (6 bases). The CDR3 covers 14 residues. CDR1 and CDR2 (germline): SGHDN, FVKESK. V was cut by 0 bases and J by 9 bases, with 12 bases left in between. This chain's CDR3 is CASSQEVAGGEQFF. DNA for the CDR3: TGTGCCAGCAGCCAAGAGGTCGCCGGGGGTGAGCAGTTCTTC. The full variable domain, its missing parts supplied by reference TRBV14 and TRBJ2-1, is EAGVTQFPSHSVIEKGQTVTLRCDPISGHDNLYWYRRVMGKEIKFLLHFVKESKQDESGMPNNRFLAERTGGTYSTLKVQPAELEDSGVYFCASSQEVAGGEQFFGPGTRLTVL.

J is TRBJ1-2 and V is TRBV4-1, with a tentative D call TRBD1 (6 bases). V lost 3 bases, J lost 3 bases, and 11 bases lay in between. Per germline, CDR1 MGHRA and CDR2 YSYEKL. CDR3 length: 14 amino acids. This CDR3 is CASSHGRGDYGYTF. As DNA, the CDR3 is TGCGCCAGCAGCCATGGCAGGGGAGACTATGGCTACACCTTC.

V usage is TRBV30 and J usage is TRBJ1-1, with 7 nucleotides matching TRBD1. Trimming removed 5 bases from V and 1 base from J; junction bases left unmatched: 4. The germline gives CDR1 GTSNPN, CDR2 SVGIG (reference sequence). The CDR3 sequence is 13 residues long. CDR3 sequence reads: CAWDRVRNTEAFF. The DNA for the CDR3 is TGTGCCTGGGACAGGGTGAGGAACACTGAAGCTTTCTTT.

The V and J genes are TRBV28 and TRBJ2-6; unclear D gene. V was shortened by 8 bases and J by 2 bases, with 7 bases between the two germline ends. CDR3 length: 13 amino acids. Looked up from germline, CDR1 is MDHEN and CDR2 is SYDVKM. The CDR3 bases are TGTGCCAGCCGGGCAGCTGGGGCCAACGTCCTGACTTTC. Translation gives CASRAAGANVLTF.

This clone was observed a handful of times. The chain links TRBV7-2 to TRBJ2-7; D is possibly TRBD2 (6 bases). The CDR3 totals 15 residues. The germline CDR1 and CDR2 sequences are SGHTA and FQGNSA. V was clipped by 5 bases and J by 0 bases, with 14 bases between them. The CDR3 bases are TGTGCCAGCAGCCGGGGGACCGCCGTCTCCTACGAGCAGTACTTC. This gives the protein CASSRGTAVSYEQYF. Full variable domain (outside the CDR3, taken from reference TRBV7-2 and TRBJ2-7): GAGVSQSPSNKVTEKGKDVELRCDPISGHTALYWYRQSLGQGLEFLIYFQGNSAPDKSGLPSDRFSAERTGGSVSTLTIQRTQQEDSAVYLCASSRGTAVSYEQYFGPGTRLTVT.

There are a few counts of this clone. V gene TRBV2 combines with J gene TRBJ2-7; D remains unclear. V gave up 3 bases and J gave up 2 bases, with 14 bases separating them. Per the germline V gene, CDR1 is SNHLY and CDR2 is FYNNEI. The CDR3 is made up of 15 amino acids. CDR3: CASSEGKPRPYEQYF. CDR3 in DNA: TGTGCCAGCAGTGAGGGCAAACCCCGGCCCTACGAGCAGTACTTC.

In nucleotides, the CDR3 is TGTGCCAGCAGCTTACCCCCTGGAGGGAGCAAGGCAGATACGCAGTATTTT. Translating it yields CASSLPPGGSKADTQYF. The chain uses TRBV7-2 and TRBJ2-3; a weak D match, TRBD2 (6 bases). V lost 2 bases and J lost 4, with 19 bases in between. The CDR3 length is 17 residues. In germline, CDR1 is SGHTA, CDR2 FQGNSA.

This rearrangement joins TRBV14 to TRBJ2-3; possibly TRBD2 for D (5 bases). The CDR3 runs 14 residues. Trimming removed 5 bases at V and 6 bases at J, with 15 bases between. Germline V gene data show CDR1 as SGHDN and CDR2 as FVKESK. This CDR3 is CASSILKRADTQYF. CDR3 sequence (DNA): TGTGCCAGCAGCATCCTAAAGAGGGCGGATACGCAGTATTTT.

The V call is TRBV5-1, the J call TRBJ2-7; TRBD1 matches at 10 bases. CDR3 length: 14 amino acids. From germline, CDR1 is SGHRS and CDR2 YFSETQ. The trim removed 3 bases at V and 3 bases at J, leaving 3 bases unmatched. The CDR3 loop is CASSYGTGDYEQYF. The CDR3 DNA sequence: TGCGCCAGCAGCTACGGGACAGGGGACTACGAGCAGTACTTC.

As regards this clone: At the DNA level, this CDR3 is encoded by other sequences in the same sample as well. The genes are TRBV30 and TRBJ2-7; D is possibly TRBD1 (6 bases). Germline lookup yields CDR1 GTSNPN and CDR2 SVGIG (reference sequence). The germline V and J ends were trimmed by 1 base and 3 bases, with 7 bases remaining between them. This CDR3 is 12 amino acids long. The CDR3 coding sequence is TGTGCCTGGAGTGCGGACAGCTACGAGCAGTACTTC. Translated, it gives CAWSADSYEQYF.

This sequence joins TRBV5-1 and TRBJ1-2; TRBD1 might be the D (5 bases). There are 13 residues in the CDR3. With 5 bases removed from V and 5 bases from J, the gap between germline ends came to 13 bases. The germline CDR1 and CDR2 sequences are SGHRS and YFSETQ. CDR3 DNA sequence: TGCGCCAGCAGTCCCCGAGGGGAATATGGCTACACCTTC. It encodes CASSPRGEYGYTF.

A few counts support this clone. Here the CDR3 DNA reads TGCGCCAGCAGCCCTCGGCTGGGCAGGGGCTACGAGCAGTACTTC. Translation: CASSPRLGRGYEQYF. This chain links TRBV5-1 with TRBJ2-5, with TRBD1 as a possible D gene (6 bases). The J call may be wrong; the DNA end is better matched by TRBJ2-7. Germline CDR1 and CDR2: SGHRS and YFSETQ. The CDR3 is 15 amino acids.

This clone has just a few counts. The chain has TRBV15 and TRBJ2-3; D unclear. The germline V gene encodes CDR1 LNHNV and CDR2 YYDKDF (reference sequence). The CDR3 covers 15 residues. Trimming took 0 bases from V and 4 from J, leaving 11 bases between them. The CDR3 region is CATSREGQSADTQYF. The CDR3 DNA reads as TGTGCCACCAGCAGAGAGGGCCAGTCGGCAGATACGCAGTATTTT.

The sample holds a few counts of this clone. CDR3 nucleotides: TGCAGCGTTGATCAGGGGCTCAATGAGCAGTTCTTC. It translates to CSVDQGLNEQFF. The V and J genes are TRBV29-1 and TRBJ2-1; possible D gene TRBD1, 6 bases. Per the germline V gene, CDR1 is SQVTM and CDR2 is ANQGSEA. The CDR3 sequence is 12 residues long. Trimming left V 3 bases short and J 6 bases short, with 9 bases between.

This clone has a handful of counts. This chain's CDR3 is CASLGTGYTGELFF. CDR3 DNA sequence: TGTGCCAGCCTCGGGACAGGGTACACCGGGGAGCTGTTTTTT. The chain carries TRBV27 and TRBJ2-2; 9 bases match TRBD1. The CDR3 totals 14 residues. CDR1 is MNHEY and CDR2 is SMNVEV in the germline V gene (reference sequence). J was trimmed by 3 bases and V by 8 bases; bases with no gene match: 4.

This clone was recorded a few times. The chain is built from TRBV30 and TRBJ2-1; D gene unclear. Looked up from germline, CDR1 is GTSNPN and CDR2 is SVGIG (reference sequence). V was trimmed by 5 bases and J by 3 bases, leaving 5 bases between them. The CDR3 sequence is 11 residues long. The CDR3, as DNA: TGTGCCTGGGCCCTCTACAATGAGCAGTTCTTC. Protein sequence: CAWALYNEQFF.

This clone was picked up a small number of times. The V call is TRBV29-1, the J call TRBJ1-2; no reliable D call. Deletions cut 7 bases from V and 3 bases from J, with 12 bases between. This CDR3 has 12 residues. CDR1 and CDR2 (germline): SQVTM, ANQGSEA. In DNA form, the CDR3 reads TGCAGCGAAAGTGATCAGGACTATGGCTACACCTTC. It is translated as CSESDQDYGYTF.